Listed here are 3 T cell receptor beta chains from one sample, sequenced in a study of glioma-infiltrating T cells after dendritic cell vaccination. Data came from immunoSEQ multiplex PCR; TCRdb stores just in-frame clones and leaves some out. The data contain over 55,000 clones, under 90% of them singletons. The input for sequencing was blood, taken before dendritic cell vaccination. These receptors were taken from a human donor with glioblastoma.

V and J are TRBV5-4 and TRBJ2-3; TRBD1 matches 7 bases. V was clipped by 4 bases and J by 6 bases; unmatched bases: 8. This CDR3 has 14 amino acids. Per the germline V gene, CDR1 is SGHNT and CDR2 is YYREEE (reference sequence). CDR3 in amino acids: CASSVGQAGDTQYF. The CDR3 bases are TGTGCCAGCAGCGTCGGACAGGCCGGGGATACGCAGTATTTT.

A single count supports this clone. The chain carries TRBV5-6 and TRBJ2-7, with D tentatively TRBD1 (5 bases). V lost 3 bases, J lost 3 bases, and 10 bases lay in between. This CDR3 region has 13 residues. Germline values: CDR1 SGHDT, CDR2 YYEEEE. The CDR3 nucleotides read TGTGCCAGCAGCTGGGCGCAGGGCTACGAGCAGTACTTC. It encodes CASSWAQGYEQYF.

The V and J genes are TRBV23-1 and TRBJ1-2; D not certain. TRBV23-1 is designated an ORF whose function remains uncertain. The germline V and J ends were trimmed by 2 bases and 2 bases, with 6 bases remaining between them. The CDR3 sequence is 13 residues long. This chain's CDR3 is CASSQGPNYGYTF. In nucleotides, the CDR3 is TGCGCCAGCAGTCAAGGGCCAAACTATGGCTACACCTTC.